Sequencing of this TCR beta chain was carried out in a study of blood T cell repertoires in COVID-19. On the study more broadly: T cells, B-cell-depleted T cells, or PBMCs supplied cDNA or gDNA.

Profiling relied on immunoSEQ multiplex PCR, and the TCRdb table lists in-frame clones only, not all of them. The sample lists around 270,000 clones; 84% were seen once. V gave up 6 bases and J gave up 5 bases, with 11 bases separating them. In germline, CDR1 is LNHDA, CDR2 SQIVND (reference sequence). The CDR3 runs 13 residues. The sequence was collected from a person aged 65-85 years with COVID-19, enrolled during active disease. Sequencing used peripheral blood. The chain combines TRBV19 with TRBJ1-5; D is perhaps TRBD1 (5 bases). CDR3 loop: CASRNRPDQPQHF. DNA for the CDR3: TGTGCCAGTAGAAACAGGCCCGATCAGCCCCAGCATTTT.